The next 31 T cell receptor beta chains were all read from a single sample in a study of follicular helper T cells after annual influenza vaccination. Assay: immunoSEQ multiplex PCR; the TCRdb copy retains only in-frame clones and omits some. The sample holds around 5,600 clones, about 82% seen once. Time point of the sample: 2015-2016 season, pre-vaccination. Material: CXCR5- memory CD4+ T cells sorted from blood, obtained on the day of influenza vaccination. These receptors originate from an adult who received the influenza vaccine.

The CDR3 loop is CASSPRDREGTEAFF. The DNA for the CDR3 is TGTGCCAGCAGCCCCCGGGACAGGGAGGGCACTGAAGCTTTCTTT. The V gene is TRBV9, the J gene TRBJ1-1; 9 bases are shared with TRBD1. The CDR3 is made up of 15 amino acids. CDR1 is SGDLS, CDR2 YYNGEE, per germline. With V trimmed by 4 bases and J by 4 bases, 8 bases remained unmatched.

The rearrangement links TRBV6-1 to TRBJ1-1, with TRBD1 matching over 7 bases. The V segment lost 4 bases and the J segment 1 base; nucleotides outside the gene matches: 3. The germline V gene encodes CDR1 MNHNS and CDR2 SASEGT. This CDR3 is built from 14 residues. The CDR3 bases are TGTGCCAGCAGTGTGACAGGGCCGAACACTGAAGCTTTCTTT. Protein sequence: CASSVTGPNTEAFF.

The rearrangement links TRBV28 to TRBJ2-5; 10 nucleotides align to TRBD1. This CDR3 contains 15 residues. Trimming at V came to 5 bases and at J to 3 bases, leaving 6 bases not matched to a gene. Germline CDR1 reads MDHEN; CDR2 reads SYDVKM. CDR3 in amino acids: CASSLPGQGKETQYF. The DNA of the CDR3 is TGTGCCAGCAGTCTCCCGGGACAGGGGAAAGAGACCCAGTACTTC.

The rearrangement uses TRBV25-1 and TRBJ2-1; no clear D gene. This CDR3 region has 16 residues. Looked up from germline, CDR1 is MGHDK and CDR2 is SYGVNS. The V gene lost 2 bases and the J gene lost 2 bases, with 13 bases spanning the gap. The CDR3 sequence: CASSEGRSLPYNEQFF. The CDR3 DNA sequence: TGTGCCAGCAGTGAAGGCCGGTCGCTTCCCTACAATGAGCAGTTCTTC.

The chain carries TRBV9 and TRBJ2-5, with a weak D call TRBD1 (6 bases). CDR1 and CDR2 from the germline V gene are SGDLS and YYNGEE. The CDR3 is 12 amino acids. V lost 1 base to trimming and J lost 5 bases, with 6 bases between them. The CDR3 reads CASSVTGETQYF. The CDR3 DNA reads TGTGCCAGCAGCGTAACAGGGGAGACCCAGTACTTC.

V is TRBV6-5 and J is TRBJ2-1, with no clear D. The germline gives CDR1 MNHEY, CDR2 SVGAGI. V was shortened by 5 bases and J by 8 bases, with 7 bases between the two germline ends. The CDR3 runs to 11 residues. The CDR3, as DNA: TGTGCCAGCAGTGCTAGAGATGAGCAGTTCTTC. It is translated as CASSARDEQFF.

The chain combines TRBV6-1 with TRBJ2-7, with D maybe TRBD1 (6 bases). V dropped 4 bases and J dropped 2 bases, with 12 bases sitting between them. Germline assignment: CDR1 MNHNS and CDR2 SASEGT. This CDR3 is built from 14 residues. The CDR3 spells CASSGQEPPYEQYF. The CDR3 DNA sequence: TGTGCCAGCAGTGGACAGGAACCCCCCTACGAGCAGTACTTC.

This clone was recorded only once. The CDR3 DNA reads TGTGCCAGCCGGGAACCTAAATCCGCCGGCTATGGCTACACCTTC. Amino acids: CASREPKSAGYGYTF. This sequence joins TRBV27 and TRBJ1-2, with unresolved D. The CDR3 is made up of 15 amino acids. V was clipped by 8 bases and J by 4 bases, with 20 bases between them. The germline V gene encodes CDR1 MNHEY and CDR2 SMNVEV (reference sequence).

The CDR3 spells CASSDIVDITYEQYF. CDR3 DNA: TGTGCCAGCAGTGATATCGTTGACATTACCTACGAGCAGTACTTC. The rearrangement links TRBV2 to TRBJ2-7; D unclear. The germline V gene has CDR1 SNHLY and CDR2 FYNNEI. The V and J ends lost 3 bases and 2 bases respectively, with 14 bases between them. This CDR3 has 15 amino acids.

This clone has just one count. The chain joins TRBV28 to TRBJ1-1; 7 nucleotides line up with TRBD1. The V segment lost 8 bases and the J segment 11 bases; nucleotides outside the gene matches: 11. The germline V gene encodes CDR1 MDHEN and CDR2 SYDVKM. CDR3 length: 12 amino acids. CDR3 amino acids: CASGSGGSRAFF. Here the CDR3 DNA reads TGTGCCAGCGGATCAGGGGGGAGTAGGGCTTTCTTT.

The chain recombines TRBV2 with TRBJ2-3, with D possibly TRBD2 on 6 matching bases. The CDR3 loop spans 15 amino acids. Germline V gene lookup returns CDR1 SNHLY and CDR2 FYNNEI. V lost 0 bases to trimming and J lost 2 bases, with 9 bases between them. The CDR3 is CASSEARGFTDTQYF. The CDR3 DNA reads as TGTGCCAGCAGTGAAGCGCGGGGATTCACAGATACGCAGTATTTT.

The chain links TRBV2 to TRBJ1-5; D is uncertain. V was pared by 4 bases and J by 3 bases, with 4 bases between. The CDR3 is made up of 12 amino acids. Germline V lookup: CDR1 SNHLY, CDR2 FYNNEI. The CDR3 DNA sequence: TGTGCCAGCAGTGGGAACAATCAGCCCCAGCATTTT. Translated: CASSGNNQPQHF.

The V gene is TRBV19, the J gene TRBJ2-6, with TRBD2 matching 7 bases. V lost 1 base and J lost 0; bases outside the gene matches: 9. The CDR3 sequence is 19 residues long. Per germline, CDR1 LNHDA and CDR2 SQIVND (reference sequence). CDR3 nucleotide sequence: TGTGCCAGTAGTATAGCCACCGGGGGACTAATCTCTGGGGCCAACGTCCTGACTTTC. Translating it yields CASSIATGGLISGANVLTF.

The chain links TRBV28 to TRBJ1-5; D is uncertain. This CDR3 is built from 14 residues. The V end lost 6 bases, the J end lost 0 bases, and 9 bases lay between the germline ends. Germline CDR1 reads MDHEN; CDR2 reads SYDVKM. The CDR3 DNA is TGTGCCAGCAGACCCCCGTATAGCAATCAGCCCCAGCATTTT. This translates into CASRPPYSNQPQHF.

The rearrangement links TRBV19 to TRBJ2-6; D not certain. V gave up 5 bases and J gave up 1 base, with 12 bases separating them. Germline loops: CDR1 LNHDA, CDR2 SQIVND (reference sequence). This CDR3 contains 16 residues. The CDR3 loop reads CASSSLAGSGANVLTF. The CDR3 bases are TGTGCCAGTAGTTCCTTGGCTGGATCTGGGGCCAACGTCCTGACTTTC.

CDR3 amino acids: CASSPGGVNTEAFF. CDR3 DNA: TGTGCCAGCAGCCCGGGGGGAGTGAACACTGAAGCTTTCTTT. The chain combines TRBV6-4 with TRBJ1-1; the D gene is possibly TRBD1 (5 bases). Germline V gene data show CDR1 as MRHNA and CDR2 as SNTAGT. Deletions cut 6 bases from V and 0 bases from J, with 11 bases between. The CDR3 extends over 14 amino acids.

The V gene is TRBV5-1, the J gene TRBJ2-3; D is possibly TRBD2 (6 bases). This CDR3 contains 14 residues. V was shortened by 4 bases and J by 4 bases, with 13 bases between the two germline ends. Germline V gene data show CDR1 as SGHRS and CDR2 as YFSETQ. This CDR3 reads CASSQTRPPDTQYF. As DNA, the CDR3 is TGCGCCAGCAGCCAGACTAGACCCCCAGATACGCAGTATTTT.

The chain carries TRBV21-1 and TRBJ2-5. TRBV21-1 has pseudogene status. The CDR3 length is 14 residues. The CDR3 here is CASSQEGGETTQYF. The CDR3 DNA sequence: TGTGCCAGCAGCCAAGAGGGTGGGGAAACGACCCAGTACTTC.

J is TRBJ1-2 and V is TRBV6-1, with 7 bases lining up with TRBD1. V shed 7 bases and J 1 base; nucleotides not matched to a gene: 3. This CDR3 region has 13 residues. CDR1 and CDR2 from the germline V gene are MNHNS and SASEGT. The chain's CDR3 is CASTTGVNYGYTF. In DNA, the CDR3 is TGTGCCAGCACTACAGGGGTTAACTATGGCTACACCTTC.

The chain employs TRBV28 and TRBJ1-5, with 9 bases lining up with TRBD1. This CDR3 is 15 amino acids long. With 8 bases clipped from V and 7 bases from J, the junction kept 12 bases outside the gene matches. Per germline, CDR1 MDHEN and CDR2 SYDVKM. CDR3 DNA: TGTGCCAGCCTACCGGGGGACAGGGAGACACAGCCCCAGCATTTT. It encodes CASLPGDRETQPQHF.

The chain uses TRBV6-6 and TRBJ1-2; D gene uncertain. V was shortened by 8 bases and J by 11 bases, with 6 bases between the two germline ends. The CDR3 sequence is 8 residues long. CDR1 is MNHNY and CDR2 is SVGAGI in the germline V gene (reference sequence). The CDR3 nucleotides read TGTGCCAGCTCGGTATACACCTTC. Protein: CASSVYTF.

This chain connects TRBV7-8 to TRBJ2-1; tentatively, D is TRBD1 (6 bases). V was shortened by 2 bases and J by 5 bases, with 16 bases between the two germline ends. Looked up from germline, CDR1 is SGHVS and CDR2 is FQNEAQ. The CDR3 contains 16 residues. The CDR3 region has the DNA TGTGCCAGCAGCTTACCCCGAGGGGGATCTCACAATGAGCAGTTCTTC. This gives the protein CASSLPRGGSHNEQFF.

The genes are TRBV5-1 and TRBJ1-4; no definite D call. Per germline, CDR1 SGHRS and CDR2 YFSETQ. The CDR3 loop spans 15 amino acids. Trimming took 0 bases from V and 0 from J, leaving 6 bases between them. The CDR3 region is CASSLGGATNEKLFF. Here the CDR3 DNA reads TGCGCCAGCAGCTTGGGGGGAGCAACTAATGAAAAACTGTTTTTT.

The rearrangement links TRBV28 to TRBJ1-2; D remains ambiguous. V gave up 5 bases and J gave up 8 bases, with 15 bases separating them. The CDR3 length is 13 residues. In germline, CDR1 is MDHEN, CDR2 SYDVKM. The CDR3 DNA follows: TGTGCCAGCAGTCCGTCGTACCGAGGGGGCTACACCTTC. Protein: CASSPSYRGGYTF.

The chain recombines TRBV9 with TRBJ2-5; TRBD1 agrees at 7 bases. Germline CDR1 and CDR2: SGDLS and YYNGEE. V gave up 7 bases and J gave up 0 bases; unmatched junction bases: 6. The length of the CDR3 is 14 residues. CDR3 in DNA: TGTGCCAGCGGCCGAGGGGGCAACCAAGAGACCCAGTACTTC. It yields the protein CASGRGGNQETQYF.

This sequence joins TRBV5-4 and TRBJ1-2; the D is unclear. The V and J ends lost 4 bases and 2 bases respectively, with 9 bases between them. CDR1 is SGHNT, CDR2 YYREEE, per germline (reference sequence). The CDR3 sequence is 13 residues long. CDR3 loop: CASSPDGNYGYTF. In DNA, the CDR3 is TGTGCCAGCAGCCCTGACGGAAACTATGGCTACACCTTC.

The chain joins TRBV9 to TRBJ1-3, with D tentatively TRBD1 (5 bases). The CDR3 runs 15 residues. Per the germline V gene, CDR1 is SGDLS and CDR2 is YYNGEE. Trimming stripped 0 bases from V and 8 bases from J, with 15 bases between. CDR3 loop: CASSVANRGSDTIYF. The CDR3 DNA is TGTGCCAGCAGCGTAGCTAATCGGGGGTCAGACACCATATATTTT.

Only a few counts were recorded for this clone. The CDR3 DNA reads TGCGCCAGCAGCTTGGAGGCTAGCGTAATGTACAATGAGCAGTTCTTC. Residues: CASSLEASVMYNEQFF. This sequence joins TRBV5-1 and TRBJ2-1, with a possible D match to TRBD2 (6 bases). Germline V gene sequence: CDR1 SGHRS, CDR2 YFSETQ. The V end lost 0 bases, the J end lost 4 bases, and 14 bases lay between the germline ends. This CDR3 has 16 amino acids.

The rearrangement joins TRBV30 to TRBJ1-3; D unresolved. The CDR3 contains 13 residues. The V end lost 4 bases, the J end lost 7 bases, and 14 bases lay between the germline ends. The germline V gene encodes CDR1 GTSNPN and CDR2 SVGIG (reference sequence). The CDR3 DNA sequence: TGTGCCTGGACTCGTAACACGGGGAACACCATATATTTT. Amino acids: CAWTRNTGNTIYF. Looking up the rest from reference TRBV30 and TRBJ1-3 gives the full variable domain: SQTIHQWPATLVQPVGSPLSLECTVEGTSNPNLYWYRQAAGRGLQLLFYSVGIGQISSEVPQNLSASRPQDRQFILSSKKLLLSDSGFYLCAWTRNTGNTIYFGEGSWLTVV.

The chain recombines TRBV28 with TRBJ1-2; 7 nucleotides line up with TRBD1. The germline V gene has CDR1 MDHEN and CDR2 SYDVKM. CDR3 length: 13 residues. J gave up 5 bases and V 6 bases, and 6 bases lay outside the gene matches. The CDR3, as DNA: TGTGCCAGCAGCTCCGGACAGGCATATGGCTACACCTTC. Its translation: CASSSGQAYGYTF.

The V and J genes are TRBV5-1 and TRBJ1-2; possible D gene TRBD1, 5 bases. Germline V gene data show CDR1 as SGHRS and CDR2 as YFSETQ. Trimming took off 4 bases at V and 8 bases at J, with 12 bases between the two ends. The CDR3 is 12 amino acids. The CDR3 loop reads CASSGGGTGYTF. In DNA, the CDR3 is TGCGCCAGCAGCGGTGGGGGGACCGGCTACACCTTC.